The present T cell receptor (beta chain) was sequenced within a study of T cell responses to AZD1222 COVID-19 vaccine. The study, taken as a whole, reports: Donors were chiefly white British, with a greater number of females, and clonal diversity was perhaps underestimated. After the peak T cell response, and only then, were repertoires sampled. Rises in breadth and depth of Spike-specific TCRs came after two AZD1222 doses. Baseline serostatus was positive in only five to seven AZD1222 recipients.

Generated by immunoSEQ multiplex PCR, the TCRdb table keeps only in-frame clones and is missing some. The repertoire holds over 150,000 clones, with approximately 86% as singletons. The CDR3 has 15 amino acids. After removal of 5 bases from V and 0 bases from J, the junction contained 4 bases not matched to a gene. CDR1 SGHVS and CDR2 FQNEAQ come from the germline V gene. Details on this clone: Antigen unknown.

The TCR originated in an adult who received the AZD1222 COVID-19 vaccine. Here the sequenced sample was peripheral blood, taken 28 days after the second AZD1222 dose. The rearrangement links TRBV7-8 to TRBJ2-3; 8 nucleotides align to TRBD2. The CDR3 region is CASSQRGGSTDTQYF. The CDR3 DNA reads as TGTGCCAGCAGCCAACGGGGGGGAAGCACAGATACGCAGTATTTT.